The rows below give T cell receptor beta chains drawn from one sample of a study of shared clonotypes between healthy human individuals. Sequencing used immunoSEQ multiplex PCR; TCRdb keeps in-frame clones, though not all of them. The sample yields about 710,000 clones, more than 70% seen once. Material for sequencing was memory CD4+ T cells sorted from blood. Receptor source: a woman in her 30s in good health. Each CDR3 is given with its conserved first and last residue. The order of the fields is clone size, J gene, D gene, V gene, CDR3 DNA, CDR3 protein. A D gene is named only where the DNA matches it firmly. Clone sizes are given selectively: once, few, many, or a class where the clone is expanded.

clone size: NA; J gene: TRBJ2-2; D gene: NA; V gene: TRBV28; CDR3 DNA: TGTGCCAGCAGTCCCTTTGGACAGAACACCGGGGAGCTGTTTTTT; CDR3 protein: CASSPFGQNTGELFF
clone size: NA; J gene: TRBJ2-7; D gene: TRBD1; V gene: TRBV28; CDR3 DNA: TGTGCCAGCAGTCCCTGGGGACAGGGTACCTACGAGCAGTACTTC; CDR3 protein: CASSPWGQGTYEQYF
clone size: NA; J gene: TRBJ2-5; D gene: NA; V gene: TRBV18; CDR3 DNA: TGTGCCAGCTCTACCTTCGGCCACCAAGAGACCCAGTACTTC; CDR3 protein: CASSTFGHQETQYF
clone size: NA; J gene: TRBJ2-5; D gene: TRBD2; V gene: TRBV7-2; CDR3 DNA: TGTGCCAGCAGCTCAGGCCTGACTAGCGGACAAGAGACCCAGTACTTC; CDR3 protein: CASSSGLTSGQETQYF
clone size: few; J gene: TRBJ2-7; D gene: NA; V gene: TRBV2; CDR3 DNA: TGTGCCAGCATGTCGGGCGTTGCCTACGAGCAGTACTTC; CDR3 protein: CASMSGVAYEQYF
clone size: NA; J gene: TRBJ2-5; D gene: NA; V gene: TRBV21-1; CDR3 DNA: TGTGCCAGCAGGAGGCCAGAAAGGAAAGGGATTTTGGAGACCCAGTACTTC; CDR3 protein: CASRRPERKGILETQYF
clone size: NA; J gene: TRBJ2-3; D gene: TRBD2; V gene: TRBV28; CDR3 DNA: TGTGCCAGCAGTTTTCTAGCGGGAGGGCCTAGCACAGATACGCAGTATTTT; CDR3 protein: CASSFLAGGPSTDTQYF
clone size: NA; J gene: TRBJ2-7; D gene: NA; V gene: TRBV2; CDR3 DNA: TGTGCCAGCCGTCGGACAGAGACTGCCTACGAGCAGTACTTC; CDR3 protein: CASRRTETAYEQYF
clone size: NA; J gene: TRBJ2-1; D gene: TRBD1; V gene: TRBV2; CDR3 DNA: TGTGCCAGCTTTAGGACAGGGGATGAGCAGTTCTTC; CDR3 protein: CASFRTGDEQFF
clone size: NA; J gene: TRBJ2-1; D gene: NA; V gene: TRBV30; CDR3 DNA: TGTGCCTGGAGTGTTATGGGAGACAATGAGCAGTTCTTC; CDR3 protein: CAWSVMGDNEQFF
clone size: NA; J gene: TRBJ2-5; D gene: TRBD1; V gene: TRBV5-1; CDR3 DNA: TGCGCCAGCAGCCGTGGACAGGGAACCCAAGAGACCCAGTACTTC; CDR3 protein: CASSRGQGTQETQYF
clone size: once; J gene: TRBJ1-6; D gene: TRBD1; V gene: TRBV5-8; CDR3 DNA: TGTGCCAGCAGCTCCCCGACAGGGCTCTCCTATAATTCACCCCTCCACTTT; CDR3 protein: CASSSPTGLSYNSPLHF
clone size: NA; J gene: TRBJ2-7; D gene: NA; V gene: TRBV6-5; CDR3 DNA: TGTGCCAGCAAGGGAGCGGCCCTCTACGAGCAGTACTTC; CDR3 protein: CASKGAALYEQYF
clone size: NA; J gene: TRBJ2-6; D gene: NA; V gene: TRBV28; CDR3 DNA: TGTGCCAGCAGTGGGCAGGGATCTGGGGCCAACGTCCTGACTTTC; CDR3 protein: CASSGQGSGANVLTF
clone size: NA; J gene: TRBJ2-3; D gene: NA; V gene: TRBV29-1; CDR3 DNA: TGCAGCGTTGAACGGATAACCCAGCCCACAGATACGCAGTATTTT; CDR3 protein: CSVERITQPTDTQYF
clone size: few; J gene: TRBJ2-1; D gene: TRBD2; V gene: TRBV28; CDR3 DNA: TGTGCCAGCAGTTTCCGAACTAGCGGGAGGGGGAGGGACAATGAGCAGTTCTTC; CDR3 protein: CASSFRTSGRGRDNEQFF